The 3 T cell receptor beta chains reported below all come from one sample, sequenced in a study of T cell responses to AZD1222 COVID-19 vaccine. Assay: immunoSEQ multiplex PCR; the TCRdb copy retains only in-frame clones and omits some. Of approximately 89,000 clones listed, around nine tenths were seen once; the top ten hold roughly 11%. The sequencing here drew on peripheral blood, taken 28 days after the second AZD1222 dose. The receptors shown here come from an adult who received the AZD1222 COVID-19 vaccine.

V usage is TRBV4-1 and J usage is TRBJ2-5, with 8 bases aligning to TRBD1. This CDR3 has 14 residues. V lost 3 bases and J lost 2; bases outside the gene matches: 2. Germline loops: CDR1 MGHRA, CDR2 YSYEKL. CDR3 sequence: CASSHRQGQETQYF. The DNA for the CDR3 is TGCGCCAGCAGCCATCGACAGGGGCAAGAGACCCAGTACTTC.

This clone was counted a single time. This chain joins TRBV25-1 and TRBJ1-1; D remains unclear. There are 12 residues in the CDR3. CDR1 MGHDK and CDR2 SYGVNS come from the germline V gene. V lost 6 bases to trimming and J lost 6 bases, with 11 bases between them. The CDR3 region is CASSAPGSEAFF. DNA of the CDR3: TGTGCCAGCAGCGCACCGGGGTCTGAAGCTTTCTTT.

This chain links TRBV3-1 (or the pseudogene TRBV3-2) with TRBJ1-1; weak D call: TRBD1 (5 bases). CDR3 length: 14 residues. Germline V gives CDR1 LGHDT, CDR2 YNNKEL (reference sequence). V was trimmed by 4 bases and J by 3 bases, leaving 12 bases between them. The CDR3 protein is CASSPRGGHTEAFF. CDR3 nucleotides: TGTGCCAGCAGCCCCCGGGGGGGACACACTGAAGCTTTCTTT.